The clone carrying this T cell receptor (beta chain) was counted ten times or more. The data were obtained in a study of low-dose radiotherapy and immunotherapy resistance in tumors. The time point: before trial treatment. A constant-region primer paired with the V-primer adapter amplified TCRs over about 19 PCR cycles. TCRdb fed the reads into MiXCR, producing one record per CDR3 protein. The sample lists tens of thousands of distinct CDR3 sequences, 12% seen once, with roughly 6.4% in the top ten. CDR3 length equals 16 residues. Germline CDR1 reads DFQATT; CDR2 reads SNEGSKA (reference sequence). V lost 6 bases to trimming and J lost 5 bases, with 20 bases between them.

The source is a female donor with ovarian cancer. The V gene is TRBV20-1, the J gene TRBJ1-6, with a possible D match to TRBD1 (6 bases). The input for sequencing was PBMCs, taken before treatment. The CDR3 sequence is CSAPGGQTTDNSPLHF. The CDR3 bases are TGCAGTGCCCCAGGCGGACAGACTACTGATAATTCACCCCTCCACTTT.